Reported below is one T cell receptor beta chain. Its target is not known. The CDR3 sequence is 16 residues long. This sample is drawn from a study of cytomegalovirus exposure and HLA in healthy donors. General observations from the study: Researchers reported that a few CMV-associated chains were confirmed in vitro as CMV antigen-specific.

A multiplex PCR was run with 60 Vbeta primers and 13 Jbeta primers. Data came from immunoSEQ multiplex PCR; TCRdb stores just in-frame clones and leaves some out. The data contain about 120,000 clones, less than 85% of them singletons. This clonotype was obtained from a man aged 50-59 years in good health and CMV-seropositive. Sequenced: PBMCs. J is TRBJ1-1 and V is TRBV21-1; the D call in the table, TRBD1, was not verified against the DNA. TRBV21-1 has pseudogene status. Here the CDR3 reads CASSTLLQGMDTEAFF. The CDR3 DNA is TGTGCCAGCAGCACCTTATTACAGGGGATGGATACTGAAGCTTTCTTT.